This T cell receptor beta chain was sequenced in a study of CD8 T cells in Susac syndrome (dated by TCRdb to between 2018 and 2021). For the wider study: Of the Susac syndrome patients who were sequenced, over five had clinically active disease and roughly 8 were in clinical remission. Susac syndrome patients were therapy-naive, on corticosteroids (some also receiving IVIg), or on IVIg alone at blood withdrawal. The study used repertoire sequencing to test whether antigen drove CD8+ T cell activation and differentiation in Susac syndrome. Clonality of the CD8+ T cell repertoire was compared between over ten healthy donors, roughly 14 Susac syndrome patients and under 19 multiple sclerosis patients. The investigation overall reported the following: Clonal expansion was observed in Susac syndrome CD8+ repertoires, with the highest expansion in CD8+ TEMRA cells and greater expansion in clinically active than in remitting patients. Looking at Susac-specific public clones, the researchers identified 15 to 20 in the total CD8+ repertoire and five or six in the CD8+ TEMRA repertoire. The study acknowledged that relatively few individuals were included in the TCR sequencing and HLA analysis.

The CDR3 goes from the cysteine to the phenylalanine over 13 residues. This entry keeps only the CDR3 DNA: 39 bases, framed from base 1. CDR1 and CDR2 were assigned from the germline V gene as SGHDN and FVKESK. The V and J ends are trimmed by 0 bases and 0 bases, leaving 2 bases between them. Points on this clonotype: Which antigen it targets is not known. No clone much larger than this one lies a single base away; base qualities are absent.

High-throughput TCR beta sequencing profiled peripheral blood CD8+ and CD4+ T cells from healthy donors, Susac syndrome patients and multiple sclerosis patients. Susac syndrome patients met recently defined diagnostic criteria for definite or probable disease. CD8+ TEMRA cells were enriched by FACS, while bulk CD8+ and CD4+ T cells were purified by magnetic negative isolation. Blood was drawn into EDTA tubes, processed within 24 hours, and PBMCs were isolated by density gradient centrifugation. PBMCs destined for TCR sequencing were cryopreserved in liquid nitrogen and later thawed in a 37 °C water bath. A purity of at least 90% was achieved for sorted or isolated CD4+, CD8+ and CD8+ TEMRA cells. RNA was extracted using the RNeasy kit, and roughly 0.45 to 1 microgram was reverse transcribed with random hexamers. TCR beta CDR3 regions were amplified with the immunoSEQ multiplex PCR assay covering 54 Vbeta and 13 Jbeta segments. PCR amplification bias was corrected by using a synthetic template baseline for primer optimization and computational correction. On the authors' methods: Reads were annotated to V, D and J genes per IMGT and analyzed with immunoSEQ Analyzer, keeping only productive sequences. Clonality was calculated as one minus the Shannon entropy normalized by log2 of the number of productive unique sequences. For each patient and control, public and private clones were evaluated among the 100 most prevalent clones. A clone was defined as Susac-specific if it was absent from the healthy and MS cohorts, from more than 850 published viral clones and from other ImmuneACCESS disease sequences. TCRdb handled the public reads itself, with Q25 trimming in fastp and clone calling in MiXCR, and kept productive beta chains. One record per CDR3 amino acid sequence lists the most common genes and DNA. These V and J calls originate from TCRdb's pipeline instead of the authors' own analysis. A total of around 150,000 distinct CDR3 sequences appear in this sample, over 90% of them only once. The ten largest clones add up to under 0.2% of the sample.

The sequence came from a human donor with Susac syndrome. What was sequenced was CD8+ T cells from PBMCs. The V gene is TRBV14 and the J gene is TRBJ2-5; too little of a D gene remains to name it. The CDR3: CASSQEYQETQYF. The nucleotide sequence reads as follows: TGTGCCAGCAGCCAAGAATACCAAGAGACCCAGTACTTC.